A single sample is the source of the 2 T cell receptor beta chains below, sequenced in a study of identical twins. TCRdb reprocessed the 5' RACE reads via MiXCR and lists one record per CDR3 protein. Of 650,000 to 750,000 distinct CDR3 sequences in the sample, approximately 22% are singletons; the top ten hold 4% to 5.5%. These same records also appear under a second study, on T cells expressing NK-cell markers.

Material: PBMCs. The receptors here all came from a woman younger than 30 in good health.

This clonotype was seen more than once but under ten times. CDR3 coding DNA: TGCAGTGCTAGAGAGATAGGGACTACGTACGAGCAGTACTTC. Protein product: CSAREIGTTYEQYF. The J gene is TRBJ2-7, the V gene TRBV20-1; TRBD2 agrees at 7 bases. CDR1 DFQATT and CDR2 SNEGSKA come from the germline V gene (reference sequence). This CDR3 is 14 amino acids long. V lost 0 bases and J lost 4; bases outside the gene matches: 6.

This clonotype was seen many times. The V call is TRBV7-8, the J call TRBJ2-3, with 7 bases aligning to TRBD1. With V trimmed by 5 bases and J by 1 base, 6 bases remained unmatched. Germline V gene data show CDR1 as SGHVS and CDR2 as FQNEAQ. The CDR3 is made up of 15 amino acids. The CDR3 is CASSQPGQRTDTQYF. In DNA, the CDR3 is TGTGCCAGCAGCCAACCGGGACAGCGCACAGATACGCAGTATTTT.